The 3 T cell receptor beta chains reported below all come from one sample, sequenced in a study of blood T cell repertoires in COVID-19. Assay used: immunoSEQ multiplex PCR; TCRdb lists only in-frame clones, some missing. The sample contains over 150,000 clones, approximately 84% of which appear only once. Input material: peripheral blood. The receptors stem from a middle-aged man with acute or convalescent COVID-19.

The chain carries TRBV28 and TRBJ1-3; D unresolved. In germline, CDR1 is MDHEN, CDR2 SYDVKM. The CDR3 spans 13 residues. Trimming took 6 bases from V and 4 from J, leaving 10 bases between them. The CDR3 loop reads CASSESRGNTIYF. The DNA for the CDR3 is TGTGCCAGCAGCGAGTCCAGGGGAAACACCATATATTTT.

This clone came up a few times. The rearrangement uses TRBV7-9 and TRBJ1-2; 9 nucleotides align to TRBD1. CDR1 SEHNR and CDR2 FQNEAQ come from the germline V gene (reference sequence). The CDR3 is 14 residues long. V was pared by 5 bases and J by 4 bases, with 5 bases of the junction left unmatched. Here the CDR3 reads CASSARDRAYGYTF. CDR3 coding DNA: TGTGCCAGCAGCGCCCGGGACAGGGCCTATGGCTACACCTTC. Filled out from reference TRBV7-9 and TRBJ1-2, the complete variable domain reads DTGVSQNPRHKITKRGQNVTFRCDPISEHNRLYWYRQTLGQGPEFLTYFQNEAQLEKSRLLSDRFSAERPKGSFSTLEIQRTEQGDSAMYLCASSARDRAYGYTFGSGTRLTVV.

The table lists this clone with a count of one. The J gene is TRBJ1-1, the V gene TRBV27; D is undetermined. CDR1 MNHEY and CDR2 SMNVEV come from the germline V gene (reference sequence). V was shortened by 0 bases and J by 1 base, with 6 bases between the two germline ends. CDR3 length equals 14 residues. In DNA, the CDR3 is TGTGCCAGCAGTTTATCGAGGCAGAACACTGAAGCTTTCTTT. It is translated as CASSLSRQNTEAFF.